These 25 T cell receptor beta chains were all obtained from the same sample, sequenced in a study of blood T cell repertoires in COVID-19. Repertoires were generated with immunoSEQ multiplex PCR, while TCRdb's copy carries only in-frame clones and drops some. The table lists approximately 170,000 clones, approximately 75% of them singletons. Sequencing input: peripheral blood. The origin of the receptors is a human donor in a cohort sampled during active COVID-19.

The rearrangement joins TRBV11-2 to TRBJ2-1, with D possibly being TRBD2 (5 bases). This CDR3 is 15 amino acids long. CDR1 is SGHAT and CDR2 is FQNNGV in the germline V gene. Trimming took 5 bases from V and 4 from J, leaving 15 bases between them. DNA for the CDR3: TGTGCCAGCAGCACCCCCGGCCCGGGATACAATGAGCAGTTCTTC. Translated: CASSTPGPGYNEQFF.

The chain employs TRBV18 and TRBJ1-4; unclear D gene. The V end lost 3 bases, the J end lost 5 bases, and 13 bases lay between the germline ends. The germline V gene has CDR1 KGHSH and CDR2 LQKENI. The CDR3 runs 15 residues. CDR3 DNA: TGTGCCAGCTCACCTCGGAGAGTTTCAAATGAAAAACTGTTTTTT. Its translation: CASSPRRVSNEKLFF.

The V gene is TRBV27, the J gene TRBJ2-7; 7 bases are shared with TRBD1. The ends lost 5 bases at V and 6 bases at J; junction bases unmatched: 4. This CDR3 comprises 12 residues. CDR1 and CDR2 from the germline V gene are MNHEY and SMNVEV (reference sequence). The CDR3 DNA reads as TGTGCCAGCAGTACAGACAGGGCCGAGCAGTACTTC. Protein product: CASSTDRAEQYF.

Note on this clone: In the same sample, other DNA sequences code for this CDR3. V usage is TRBV5-6 and J usage is TRBJ1-6; D is possibly TRBD1 (6 bases). This CDR3 contains 14 residues. Deletions cut 2 bases from V and 4 bases from J, with 7 bases between. Germline lookup yields CDR1 SGHDT and CDR2 YYEEEE. CDR3 amino acids: CASSLGQYNSPLHF. CDR3 coding DNA: TGTGCCAGCAGCTTAGGACAGTATAATTCACCCCTCCACTTT.

The chain carries TRBV4-3 and TRBJ2-1; 7 positions match TRBD2. This CDR3 has 17 residues. Germline V gene sequence: CDR1 LGHNA, CDR2 YSLEER. V lost 0 bases, J lost 1 base, and 6 bases stayed unmatched. CDR3 sequence reads: CASSQERAGESYNEQFF. DNA of the CDR3: TGCGCCAGCAGCCAAGAAAGGGCGGGAGAGTCCTACAATGAGCAGTTCTTC.

The chain uses TRBV12-3 or TRBV12-4 and TRBJ1-1; D is undetermined. This CDR3 comprises 11 residues. Trimming took 8 bases from V and 10 from J, leaving 14 bases between them. Written as DNA, the CDR3 is TGTGCCAGCTCCCTAGGTGTGGGAGCTTTCTTT. This sequence encodes CASSLGVGAFF.

Only a few counts were recorded for this clone. The chain uses TRBV5-4 and TRBJ2-5, with TRBD1 identical over 7 bases. CDR1 SGHNT and CDR2 YYREEE come from the germline V gene (reference sequence). V was clipped by 4 bases and J by 5 bases; unmatched bases: 8. This CDR3 has 14 amino acids. The CDR3 spells CASSLKQGSETQYF. CDR3 sequence (DNA): TGTGCCAGCAGCCTCAAACAGGGGTCCGAGACCCAGTACTTC.

The CDR3 DNA reads TGCGCCAGCAGCCAAGAGGGGGGACTAGCGGGAGGGCCGGACAATGAGCAGTTCTTC. Residues: CASSQEGGLAGGPDNEQFF. This sequence joins TRBV4-3 and TRBJ2-1, with 16 bases aligning to TRBD2. The CDR3 runs to 19 residues. Germline V gives CDR1 LGHNA, CDR2 YSLEER. Trimming took 0 bases from V and 5 from J; bases not matched to a gene: 7.

The chain links TRBV29-1 to TRBJ2-1; 7 bases are shared with TRBD2. Germline-derived CDR1 and CDR2 are SQVTM and ANQGSEA. There are 14 residues in the CDR3. J gave up 0 bases and V 6 bases, and 5 bases lay outside the gene matches. The CDR3, as DNA: TGCAGCGTGAAGAGCGGGGACTCCTACAATGAGCAGTTCTTC. This gives the protein CSVKSGDSYNEQFF.

Comments on this clone: One end of the junction does not line up with germline, which may come from a read error. The chain carries TRBV7-8 and TRBJ2-5; 12 nucleotides align to TRBD2. CDR1 is SGHVS and CDR2 is FQNEAQ in the germline V gene. This CDR3 comprises 12 residues. The CDR3 DNA is TGCGGGACTAGCGGGTACCAAGAGACCCAGTACTTC. Translation gives CGTSGYQETQYF.

This clone was seen a handful of times. The chain combines TRBV7-2 with TRBJ2-7; D perhaps matches TRBD1 (5 bases). Germline V CDR1 and CDR2: SGHTA, FQGNSA. The V and J ends lost 5 bases and 5 bases respectively, with 13 bases between them. There are 13 residues in the CDR3. The CDR3 here is CASSGPRVHEQYF. CDR3 in DNA: TGTGCCAGCAGCGGACCCAGGGTTCACGAGCAGTACTTC. The entire variable domain, with the rest obtained from reference TRBV7-2 and TRBJ2-7, is as follows: GAGVSQSPSNKVTEKGKDVELRCDPISGHTALYWYRQSLGQGLEFLIYFQGNSAPDKSGLPSDRFSAERTGGSVSTLTIQRTQQEDSAVYLCASSGPRVHEQYFGPGTRLTVT.

The chain uses TRBV7-2 and TRBJ2-1, with 11 bases fitting TRBD2. This CDR3 is 14 amino acids long. V dropped 6 bases and J dropped 9; count of bases not matched to a gene: 7. The germline gives CDR1 SGHTA, CDR2 FQGNSA. This CDR3 reads CASRLAGASSEQFF. In DNA form, the CDR3 reads TGTGCCAGCAGACTAGCGGGAGCATCCTCTGAGCAGTTCTTC.

This clone was picked up one time. The chain has TRBV3-1 (or the pseudogene TRBV3-2) and TRBJ2-7; 8 nucleotides align to TRBD1. The V segment lost 2 bases and the J segment 4 bases; nucleotides outside the gene matches: 10. The CDR3 extends over 16 amino acids. Germline V gene data show CDR1 as LGHDT and CDR2 as YNNKEL (reference sequence). CDR3 region: CASSQRARDRSYEQYF. The CDR3 DNA follows: TGTGCCAGCAGCCAAAGGGCCCGGGACAGGAGTTACGAGCAGTACTTC.

V gene TRBV5-1 combines with J gene TRBJ2-3; maybe TRBD2 (6 bases). CDR1 SGHRS and CDR2 YFSETQ come from the germline V gene. There are 15 residues in the CDR3. The ends were cut back, 1 base at V and 2 bases at J, with 11 bases in the middle. The CDR3 loop reads CASSLRGLATDTQYF. The CDR3 coding sequence is TGCGCCAGCAGCTTGCGGGGGTTGGCCACAGATACGCAGTATTTT.

This clone was seen only once. The rearrangement uses TRBV28 and TRBJ1-5; D is unclear. CDR3 length: 13 residues. Germline CDR1 is MDHEN and CDR2 is SYDVKM. Trimming left V 3 bases short and J 4 bases short, with 7 bases between. CDR3 coding DNA: TGTGCCAGCAGTTTCGTCAGTAATCAGCCCCAGCATTTT. It is translated as CASSFVSNQPQHF.

In its sample, this clone was seen a few times. The V and J genes are TRBV9 and TRBJ1-4, with 7 bases matching TRBD1. CDR3 length: 15 amino acids. CDR1 is SGDLS and CDR2 is YYNGEE in the germline V gene. V lost 4 bases and J lost 7; bases outside the gene matches: 10. The chain's CDR3 is CASSPRQGESEKLFF. The DNA of the CDR3 is TGTGCCAGCAGCCCCCGACAGGGAGAAAGTGAAAAACTGTTTTTT.

The rearrangement joins TRBV4-1 to TRBJ2-1; D possibly corresponds to TRBD1 (6 bases). The CDR3 has 14 residues. V was clipped by 2 bases and J by 4 bases, with 9 bases between them. Germline CDR1 and CDR2: MGHRA and YSYEKL. This CDR3 reads CASSQRTAYNEQFF. DNA of the CDR3: TGCGCCAGCAGCCAAAGGACAGCGTACAATGAGCAGTTCTTC.

The rearrangement uses TRBV2 and TRBJ1-6, with 10 bases fitting TRBD1. The CDR3 is made up of 16 amino acids. From germline, CDR1 is SNHLY and CDR2 FYNNEI. V shed 6 bases and J 10 bases; nucleotides not matched to a gene: 12. This CDR3 reads CASRGNPGTGVSPLHF. DNA for the CDR3: TGTGCCAGCAGGGGAAACCCCGGGACAGGGGTCTCACCCCTCCACTTT.

The V call is TRBV7-2, the J call TRBJ1-1, with no clear D. Trimming left V 3 bases short and J 4 bases short, with 12 bases between. The CDR3 loop spans 14 amino acids. CDR1 is SGHTA and CDR2 is FQGNSA in the germline V gene. The CDR3 nucleotides are TGTGCCAGCAGCTTCGGGCCCGGGAGCACTGAAGCTTTCTTT. It specifies CASSFGPGSTEAFF. The full variable domain, completed using reference TRBV7-2 and TRBJ1-1, is GAGVSQSPSNKVTEKGKDVELRCDPISGHTALYWYRQSLGQGLEFLIYFQGNSAPDKSGLPSDRFSAERTGGSVSTLTIQRTQQEDSAVYLCASSFGPGSTEAFFGQGTRLTVV.

Concerning this clone itself: This specimen includes other DNA sequences encoding the same CDR3. This rearrangement joins TRBV5-1 to TRBJ2-3, with 8 bases identical to TRBD1. Trimming took 3 bases from V and 1 from J; bases not matched to a gene: 1. Germline V CDR1 and CDR2: SGHRS, YFSETQ. This CDR3 region has 14 residues. The CDR3 DNA reads TGCGCCAGCAGCTCGGGACAGGGCACAGATACGCAGTATTTT. It codes for CASSSGQGTDTQYF.

The chain employs TRBV7-2 and TRBJ2-6; 9 bases align to TRBD1. The CDR3 runs 18 residues. Germline trimming cut 5 bases from V and 2 bases from J; bases unmatched to any gene: 10. Germline V gives CDR1 SGHTA, CDR2 FQGNSA. The CDR3 sequence is CASSLQGARSAGANVLTF. CDR3 DNA: TGTGCCAGCAGCCTACAGGGGGCGCGGAGCGCTGGGGCCAACGTCCTGACTTTC. Full variable domain (missing parts from reference TRBV7-2 and TRBJ2-6): GAGVSQSPSNKVTEKGKDVELRCDPISGHTALYWYRQSLGQGLEFLIYFQGNSAPDKSGLPSDRFSAERTGGSVSTLTIQRTQQEDSAVYLCASSLQGARSAGANVLTFGAGSRLTVL.

The J gene is TRBJ2-1, the V gene TRBV12-3 or TRBV12-4, with TRBD1 as a possible D gene (5 bases). This CDR3 has 13 residues. V was pared by 5 bases and J by 8 bases, with 13 bases between. CDR3 in amino acids: CASSPQGKDEQFF. DNA of the CDR3: TGTGCCAGCAGTCCCCAGGGAAAGGATGAGCAGTTCTTC.

This clone was detected many times. This chain connects TRBV6-1 to TRBJ2-7, with a weak D call TRBD2 (5 bases). CDR1 is MNHNS, CDR2 SASEGT, per germline. The CDR3 contains 16 residues. Trimming took off 1 base at V and 0 bases at J, with 13 bases between the two ends. The CDR3 region has the DNA TGTGCCAGCAGTGAAGTGACTGGAGGAGGCTCCTACGAGCAGTACTTC. Translated: CASSEVTGGGSYEQYF.

This sequence joins TRBV7-2 and TRBJ1-1; D is ambiguous. Between the trimmed V and J ends, which lost 4 bases and 6 bases, there was a span of 15 bases. The CDR3 is 14 amino acids. Germline V gene lookup returns CDR1 SGHTA and CDR2 FQGNSA. CDR3 bases: TGTGCCAGCAGCTCGACCGGGGTGATAGCTGAAGCTTTCTTT. It encodes CASSSTGVIAEAFF.

The sample holds one count of this clone. The chain recombines TRBV2 with TRBJ1-2; 7 nucleotides line up with TRBD1. Germline V CDR1 and CDR2: SNHLY, FYNNEI. Unmatched junction bases numbered 8, after V lost 0 bases and J lost 7 bases. This CDR3 spans 15 amino acids. CDR3 region: CASSEAGGQVPGYTF. CDR3 DNA: TGTGCCAGCAGTGAAGCGGGTGGACAGGTGCCTGGCTACACCTTC.